This TCR beta chain originates from a study of PD-1 blockade in classical Hodgkin lymphoma. The V gene's germline CDR1 is SGHNT and CDR2 YENEEA. Trimming removed 4 bases at V and 2 bases at J, with 12 bases between. This CDR3 comprises 15 residues. In its sample, this clone was seen a few times. All trial patients relapsed after autologous stem cell transplantation. Repertoires were generated with immunoSEQ multiplex PCR, while TCRdb's copy carries only in-frame clones and drops some. The profile shows tens of thousands of clones, 70% to 80% of them singletons. The chain is built from TRBV11-3 and TRBJ1-5; D is unresolved. The sequence was obtained from a human donor with classical Hodgkin lymphoma. This specimen consisted of peripheral blood mononuclear cells (PBMCs), obtained at baseline. CDR3 sequence reads: CASSSTGSGNQPQHF. In DNA form, the CDR3 reads TGTGCCAGCAGCTCTACGGGTTCGGGCAATCAGCCCCAGCATTTT.